This T cell receptor (beta chain) is from a study of long-term antiretroviral therapy in people with HIV. This clone is a singleton in its sample. It was version v3.0 of the immunoSEQ assay that was run at survey level. Here immunoSEQ multiplex PCR was the method, and the copy in TCRdb shows in-frame clones only, minus some. Among over 30,000 clones listed, over 75% were seen once. V shed 6 bases and J shed 8 bases, with 19 bases lying between them. Germline CDR1 SQVTM, CDR2 ANQGSEA. The CDR3 covers 14 residues. Participants living with HIV all received treatment in the United States. This material consisted of unsorted PBMCs, taken 0.6 years after starting antiretroviral therapy. This receptor was identified in a man younger than 35 with HIV. The J gene is TRBJ1-4, the V gene TRBV29-1; D might be TRBD1 (5 bases). The CDR3 reads CSVLLGGGGEKLFF. CDR3 nucleotide sequence: TGCAGCGTACTACTCGGGGGGGGAGGGGAAAAACTGTTTTTT.